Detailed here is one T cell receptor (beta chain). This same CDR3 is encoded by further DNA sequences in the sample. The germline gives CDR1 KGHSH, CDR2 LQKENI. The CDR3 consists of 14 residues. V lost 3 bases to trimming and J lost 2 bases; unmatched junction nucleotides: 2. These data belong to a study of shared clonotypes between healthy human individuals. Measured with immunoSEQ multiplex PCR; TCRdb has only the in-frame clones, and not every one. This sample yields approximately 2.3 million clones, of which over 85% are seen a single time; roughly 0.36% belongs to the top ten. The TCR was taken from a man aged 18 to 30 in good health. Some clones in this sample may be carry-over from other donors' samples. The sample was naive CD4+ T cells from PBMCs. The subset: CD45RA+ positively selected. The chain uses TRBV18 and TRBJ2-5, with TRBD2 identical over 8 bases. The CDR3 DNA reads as TGTGCCAGCTCACCCGGGAGGGGGCAAGAGACCCAGTACTTC. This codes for CASSPGRGQETQYF.